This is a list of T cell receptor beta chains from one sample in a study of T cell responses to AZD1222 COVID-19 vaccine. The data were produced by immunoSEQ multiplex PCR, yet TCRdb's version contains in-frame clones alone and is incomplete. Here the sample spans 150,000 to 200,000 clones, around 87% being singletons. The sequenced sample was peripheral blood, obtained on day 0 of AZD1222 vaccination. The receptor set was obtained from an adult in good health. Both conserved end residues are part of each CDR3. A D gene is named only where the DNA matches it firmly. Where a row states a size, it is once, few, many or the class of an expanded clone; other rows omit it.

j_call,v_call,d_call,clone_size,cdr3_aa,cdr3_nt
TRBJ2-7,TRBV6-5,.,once,CASKVGAGLVYEQYF,TGTGCCAGCAAGGTGGGGGCAGGGCTAGTCTACGAGCAGTACTTC
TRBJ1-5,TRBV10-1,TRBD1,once,CASSESGQRLYSNQPQHF,TGCGCCAGCAGTGAGTCGGGACAGCGTTTATATAGCAATCAGCCCCAGCATTTT
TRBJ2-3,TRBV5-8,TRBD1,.,CASSRQGAGDTQYF,TGTGCCAGCAGCCGACAGGGGGCAGGGGATACGCAGTATTTT
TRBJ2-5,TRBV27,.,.,CASRPRRRVGETQYF,TGTGCCAGCCGCCCACGGCGCAGGGTGGGAGAGACCCAGTACTTC
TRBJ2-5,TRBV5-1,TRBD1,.,CASRVQGNSQETQYF,TGCGCCAGCAGGGTACAGGGGAATAGCCAAGAGACCCAGTACTTC
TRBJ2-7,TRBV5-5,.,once,CASSLESDEQYF,TGTGCCAGCAGCTTGGAATCGGACGAGCAGTACTTC
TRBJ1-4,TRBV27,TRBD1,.,CASRRRDRGLEKLFF,TGTGCCAGCAGACGCCGGGACAGGGGGCTTGAAAAACTGTTTTTT
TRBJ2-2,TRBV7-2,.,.,CASSLTRGGGTGELFF,TGTGCCAGCAGCTTAACCAGGGGAGGGGGCACCGGGGAGCTGTTTTTT
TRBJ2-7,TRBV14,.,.,CASSQEGGHSYEQYF,TGTGCCAGCAGCCAAGAAGGGGGACACTCCTACGAGCAGTACTTC
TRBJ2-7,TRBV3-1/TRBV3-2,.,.,CASSQATLGYEQYF,TGTGCCAGCAGCCAAGCGACATTAGGCTACGAGCAGTACTTC
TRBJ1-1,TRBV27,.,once,CASTMTELNTEAFF,TGTGCCAGCACCATGACAGAGCTGAACACTGAAGCTTTCTTT
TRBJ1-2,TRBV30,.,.,CAFSLSIYGYTF,TGTGCCTTTTCCCTCTCGATCTATGGCTACACCTTC
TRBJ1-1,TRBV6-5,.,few,CASRQNTEAFF,TGTGCCAGCAGACAGAACACTGAAGCTTTCTTT
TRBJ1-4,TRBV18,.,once,CASSPNSNEKLFF,TGTGCCAGCTCACCAAACTCCAATGAAAAACTGTTTTTT
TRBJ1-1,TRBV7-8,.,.,CASSSQGRQAFF,TGTGCCAGCAGCTCCCAGGGTCGGCAAGCTTTCTTT
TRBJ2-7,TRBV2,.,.,CASSVGTRLEQYF,TGTGCCAGCAGTGTCGGGACACGCCTTGAGCAGTACTTC
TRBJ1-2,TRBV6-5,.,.,CASSYSRWGQSGYTF,TGTGCCAGCAGTTACTCGAGGTGGGGTCAGTCGGGCTACACCTTC
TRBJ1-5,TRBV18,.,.,CASSHSPPGPNQPQHF,TGTGCCAGCTCGCACAGTCCCCCGGGCCCGAATCAGCCCCAGCATTTT